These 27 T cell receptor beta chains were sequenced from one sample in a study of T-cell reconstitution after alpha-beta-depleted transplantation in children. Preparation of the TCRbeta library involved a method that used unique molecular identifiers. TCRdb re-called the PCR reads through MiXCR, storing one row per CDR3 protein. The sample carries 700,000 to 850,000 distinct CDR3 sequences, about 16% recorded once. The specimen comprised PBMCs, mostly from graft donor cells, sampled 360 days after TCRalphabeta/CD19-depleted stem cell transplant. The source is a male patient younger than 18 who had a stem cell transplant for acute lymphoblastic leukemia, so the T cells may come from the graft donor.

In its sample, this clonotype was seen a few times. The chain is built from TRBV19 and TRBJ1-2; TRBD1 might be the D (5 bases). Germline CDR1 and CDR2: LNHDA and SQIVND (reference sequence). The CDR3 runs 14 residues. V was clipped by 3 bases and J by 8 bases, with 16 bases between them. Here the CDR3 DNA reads TGTGCCAGTAGTATCCTACGGGACGATCGAGGCTACACCTTC. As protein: CASSILRDDRGYTF.

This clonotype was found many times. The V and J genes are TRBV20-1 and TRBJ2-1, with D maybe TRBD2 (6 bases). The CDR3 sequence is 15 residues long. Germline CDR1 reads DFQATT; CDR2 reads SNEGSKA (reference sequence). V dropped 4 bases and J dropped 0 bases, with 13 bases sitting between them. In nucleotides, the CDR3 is TGCAGTGCTAAGGGACTGGGTAGCTCCTACAATGAGCAGTTCTTC. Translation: CSAKGLGSSYNEQFF.

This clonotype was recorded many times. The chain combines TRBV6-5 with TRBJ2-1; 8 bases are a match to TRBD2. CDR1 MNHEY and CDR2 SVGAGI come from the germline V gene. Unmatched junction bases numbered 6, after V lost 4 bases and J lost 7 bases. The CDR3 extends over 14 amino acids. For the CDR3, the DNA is TGTGCCAGCAGTTTGGCGGGAGGTATGAATGAGCAGTTCTTC. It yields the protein CASSLAGGMNEQFF.

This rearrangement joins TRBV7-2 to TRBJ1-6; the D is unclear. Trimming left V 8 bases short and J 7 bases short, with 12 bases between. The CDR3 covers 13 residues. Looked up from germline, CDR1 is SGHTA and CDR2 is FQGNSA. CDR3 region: CASQRERNSPLHF. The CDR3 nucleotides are TGTGCCAGCCAGCGGGAGAGGAATTCACCCCTCCACTTT.

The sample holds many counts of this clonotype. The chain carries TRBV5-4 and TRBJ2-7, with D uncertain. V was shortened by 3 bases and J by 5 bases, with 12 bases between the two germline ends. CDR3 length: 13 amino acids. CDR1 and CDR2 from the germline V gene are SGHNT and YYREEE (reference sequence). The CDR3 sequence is CASSWTEKDEQYF. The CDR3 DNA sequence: TGTGCCAGCAGCTGGACGGAGAAAGACGAGCAGTACTTC.

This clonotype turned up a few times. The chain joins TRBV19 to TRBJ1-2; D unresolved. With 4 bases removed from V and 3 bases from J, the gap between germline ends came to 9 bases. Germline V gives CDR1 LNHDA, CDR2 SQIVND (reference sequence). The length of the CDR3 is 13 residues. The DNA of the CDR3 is TGTGCCAGTAGTACCCTGGGGTACTATGGCTACACCTTC. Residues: CASSTLGYYGYTF.

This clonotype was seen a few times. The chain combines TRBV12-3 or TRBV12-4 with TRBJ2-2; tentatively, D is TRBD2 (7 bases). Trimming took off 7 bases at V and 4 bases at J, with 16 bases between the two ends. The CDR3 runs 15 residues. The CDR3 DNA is TGTGCCAGCACCTGGGGAAGGGGGGGCACCGGGGAGCTGTTTTTT. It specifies CASTWGRGGTGELFF.

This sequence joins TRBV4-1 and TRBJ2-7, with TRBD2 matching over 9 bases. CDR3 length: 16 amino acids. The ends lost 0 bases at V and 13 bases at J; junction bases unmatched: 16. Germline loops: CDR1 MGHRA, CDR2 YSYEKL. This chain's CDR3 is CASSQEIASGMLGRYF. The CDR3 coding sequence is TGCGCCAGCAGCCAAGAGATCGCTAGCGGGATGCTAGGTCGATACTTC.

Written as DNA, the CDR3 is TGTGCCAGCAGTCGTATATACAGGGCAGGGAACACTGAAGCTTTCTTT. It is translated as CASSRIYRAGNTEAFF. This chain joins TRBV12-3 or TRBV12-4 and TRBJ1-1, with TRBD1 as a possible D gene (6 bases). The V and J ends lost 5 bases and 1 base respectively, with 17 bases between them. CDR3 length equals 16 residues.

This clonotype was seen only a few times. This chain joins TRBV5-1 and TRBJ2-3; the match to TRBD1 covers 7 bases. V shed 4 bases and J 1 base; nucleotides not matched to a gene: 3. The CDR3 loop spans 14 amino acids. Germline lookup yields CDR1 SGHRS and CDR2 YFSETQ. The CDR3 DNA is TGCGCCAGCAGCAATGGACAGGGCACAGATACGCAGTATTTT. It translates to CASSNGQGTDTQYF.

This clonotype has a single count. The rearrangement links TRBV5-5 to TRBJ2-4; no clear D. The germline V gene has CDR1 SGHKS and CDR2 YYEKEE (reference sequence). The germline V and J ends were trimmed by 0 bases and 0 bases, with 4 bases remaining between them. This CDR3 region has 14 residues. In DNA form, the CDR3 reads TGTGCCAGCAGCTTGGGGATAGCCAAAAACATTCAGTACTTC. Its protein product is CASSLGIAKNIQYF.

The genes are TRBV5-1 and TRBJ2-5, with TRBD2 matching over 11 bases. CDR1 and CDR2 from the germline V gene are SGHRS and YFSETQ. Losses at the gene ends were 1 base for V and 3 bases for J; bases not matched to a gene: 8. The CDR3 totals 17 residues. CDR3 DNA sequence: TGCGCCAGCAGCTTGAGAGTAGCGGGAGGGTCGAAAGAGACCCAGTACTTC. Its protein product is CASSLRVAGGSKETQYF.

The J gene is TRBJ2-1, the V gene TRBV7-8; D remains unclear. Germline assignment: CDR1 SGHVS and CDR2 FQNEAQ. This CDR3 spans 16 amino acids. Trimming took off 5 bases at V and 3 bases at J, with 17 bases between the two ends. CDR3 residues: CASSAQPTLGYNEQFF. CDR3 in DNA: TGTGCCAGCAGCGCCCAGCCCACCTTGGGCTACAATGAGCAGTTCTTC. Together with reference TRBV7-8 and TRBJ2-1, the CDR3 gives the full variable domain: GAGVSQSPRYKVAKRGQDVALRCDPISGHVSLFWYQQALGQGPEFLTYFQNEAQLDKSGLPSDRFFAERPEGSVSTLKIQRTQQEDSAVYLCASSAQPTLGYNEQFFGPGTRLTVL.

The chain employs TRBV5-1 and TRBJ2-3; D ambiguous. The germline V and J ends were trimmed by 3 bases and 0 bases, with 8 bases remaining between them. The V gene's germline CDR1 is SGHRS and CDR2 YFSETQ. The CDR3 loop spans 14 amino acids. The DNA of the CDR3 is TGCGCCAGCAGCTCTTGGATGAGCACAGATACGCAGTATTTT. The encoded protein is CASSSWMSTDTQYF.

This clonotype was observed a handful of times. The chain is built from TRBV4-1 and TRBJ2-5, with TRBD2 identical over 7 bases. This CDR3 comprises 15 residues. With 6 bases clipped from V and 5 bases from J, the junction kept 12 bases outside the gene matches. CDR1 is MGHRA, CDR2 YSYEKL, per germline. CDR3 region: CASRDVAGVGETQYF. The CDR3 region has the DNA TGCGCCAGCAGGGACGTGGCGGGAGTCGGTGAGACCCAGTACTTC.

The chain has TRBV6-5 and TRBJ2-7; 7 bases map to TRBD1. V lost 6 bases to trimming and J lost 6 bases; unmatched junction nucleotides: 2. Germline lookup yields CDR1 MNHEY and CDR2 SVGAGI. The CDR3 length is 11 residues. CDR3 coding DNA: TGTGCCAGCAGGACAGGGCTCGAGCAGTACTTC. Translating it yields CASRTGLEQYF.

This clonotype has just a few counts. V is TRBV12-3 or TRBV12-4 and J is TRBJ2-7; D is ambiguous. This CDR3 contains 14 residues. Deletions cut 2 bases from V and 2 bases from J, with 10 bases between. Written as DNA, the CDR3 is TGTGCCAGCAGTTTACTAGAATTCCCCTACGAGCAGTACTTC. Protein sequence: CASSLLEFPYEQYF.

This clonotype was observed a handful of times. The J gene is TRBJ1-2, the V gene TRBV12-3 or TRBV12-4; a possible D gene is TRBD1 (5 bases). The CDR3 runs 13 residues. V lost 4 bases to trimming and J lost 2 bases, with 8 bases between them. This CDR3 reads CASSSWGNYGYTF. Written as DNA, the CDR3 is TGTGCCAGCAGTTCCTGGGGGAACTATGGCTACACCTTC.

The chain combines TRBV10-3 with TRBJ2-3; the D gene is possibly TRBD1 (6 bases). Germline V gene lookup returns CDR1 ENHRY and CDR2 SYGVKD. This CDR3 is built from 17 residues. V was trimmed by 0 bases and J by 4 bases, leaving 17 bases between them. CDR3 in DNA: TGTGCCATCAGTGAGTCGCAGGGGTCGGGGTTTGCAGATACGCAGTATTTT. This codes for CAISESQGSGFADTQYF.

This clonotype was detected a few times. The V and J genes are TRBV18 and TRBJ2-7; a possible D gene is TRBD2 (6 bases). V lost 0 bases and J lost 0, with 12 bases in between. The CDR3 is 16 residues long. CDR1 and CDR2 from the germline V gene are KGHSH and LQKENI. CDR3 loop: CASSPPEGPTSYEQYF. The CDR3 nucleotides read TGTGCCAGCTCACCACCGGAGGGGCCCACCTCCTACGAGCAGTACTTC.

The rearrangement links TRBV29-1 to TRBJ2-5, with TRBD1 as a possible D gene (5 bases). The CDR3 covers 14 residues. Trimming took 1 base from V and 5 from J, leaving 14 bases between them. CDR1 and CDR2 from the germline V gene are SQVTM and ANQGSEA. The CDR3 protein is CSVEGQLTWETQYF. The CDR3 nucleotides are TGCAGCGTTGAAGGACAGCTGACGTGGGAGACCCAGTACTTC.

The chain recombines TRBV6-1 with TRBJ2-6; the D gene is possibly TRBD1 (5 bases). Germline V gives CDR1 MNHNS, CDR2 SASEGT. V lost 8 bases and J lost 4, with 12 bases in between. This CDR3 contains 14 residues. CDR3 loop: CASLGAGGANVLTF. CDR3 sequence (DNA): TGTGCCAGCTTAGGGGCTGGGGGGGCCAACGTCCTGACTTTC.

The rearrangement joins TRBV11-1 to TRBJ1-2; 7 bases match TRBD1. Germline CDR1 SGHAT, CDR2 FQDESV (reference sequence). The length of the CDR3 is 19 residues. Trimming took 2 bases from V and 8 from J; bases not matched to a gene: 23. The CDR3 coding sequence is TGTGCCAGCAGCTTATCAGGGACAGCGATTTTTGGGGCCCGAGGAGGCTACACCTTC. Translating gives CASSLSGTAIFGARGGYTF.

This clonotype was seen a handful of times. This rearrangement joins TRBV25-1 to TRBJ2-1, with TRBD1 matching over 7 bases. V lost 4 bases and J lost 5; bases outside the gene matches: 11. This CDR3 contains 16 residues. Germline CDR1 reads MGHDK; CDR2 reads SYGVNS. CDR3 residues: CASSVQETGLHNEQFF. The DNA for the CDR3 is TGTGCCAGCAGTGTTCAGGAGACAGGGCTACACAATGAGCAGTTCTTC.

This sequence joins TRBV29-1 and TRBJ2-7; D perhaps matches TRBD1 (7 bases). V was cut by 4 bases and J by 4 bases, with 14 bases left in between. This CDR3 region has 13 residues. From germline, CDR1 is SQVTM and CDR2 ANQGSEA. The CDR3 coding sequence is TGCAGCGTTGGCGGGACAGTGGGTTACGAGCAGTACTTC. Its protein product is CSVGGTVGYEQYF.

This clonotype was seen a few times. Here the CDR3 reads CASSDKGVGTDTQYF. In DNA, the CDR3 is TGTGCCAGCAGTGACAAGGGAGTGGGCACAGATACGCAGTATTTT. The rearrangement joins TRBV6-4 to TRBJ2-3; D might be TRBD2 (5 bases). This CDR3 contains 15 residues. Trimming left V 2 bases short and J 1 base short, with 10 bases between. The germline V gene has CDR1 MRHNA and CDR2 SNTAGT.

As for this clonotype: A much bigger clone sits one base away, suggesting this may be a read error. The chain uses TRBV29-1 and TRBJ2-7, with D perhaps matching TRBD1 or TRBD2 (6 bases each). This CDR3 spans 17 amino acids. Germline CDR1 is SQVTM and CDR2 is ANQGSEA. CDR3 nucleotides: TGCAGCGTTGAAGATCGGGGGCGACAGGTCAACTCCTACGAGCGGTACTTC. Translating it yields CSVEDRGRQVNSYERYF.